This T cell receptor beta chain was profiled in a study of T cell responses to AZD1222 COVID-19 vaccine. With 10 bases clipped from V and 2 bases from J, the junction kept 5 bases outside the gene matches. Germline V gene data show CDR1 as LNHDA and CDR2 as SQIVND (reference sequence). The CDR3 covers 14 residues. Concerning this clone itself: The antigen is not known.

The data were produced by immunoSEQ multiplex PCR, yet TCRdb's version contains in-frame clones alone and is incomplete. The table records 150,000 to 200,000 clones, less than 95% of them present only once. Study-level points and caveats: Repertoires were collected only later (after the peak T cell response had occurred). The reported proportion of spike-specific TCRs targeting unmutated variant regions was nearly half. Recipients of two AZD1222 doses showed rising Spike-specific TCR breadth and depth.

Here the sequenced sample was peripheral blood, taken on day 0 of AZD1222 vaccination. J is TRBJ2-3 and V is TRBV19, with TRBD1 matching 11 bases. The TCR sequence derives from an adult in good health. The CDR3 reads CATRDRGDTDTQYF. CDR3 DNA sequence: TGTGCCACCCGGGACAGGGGGGACACAGATACGCAGTATTTT.